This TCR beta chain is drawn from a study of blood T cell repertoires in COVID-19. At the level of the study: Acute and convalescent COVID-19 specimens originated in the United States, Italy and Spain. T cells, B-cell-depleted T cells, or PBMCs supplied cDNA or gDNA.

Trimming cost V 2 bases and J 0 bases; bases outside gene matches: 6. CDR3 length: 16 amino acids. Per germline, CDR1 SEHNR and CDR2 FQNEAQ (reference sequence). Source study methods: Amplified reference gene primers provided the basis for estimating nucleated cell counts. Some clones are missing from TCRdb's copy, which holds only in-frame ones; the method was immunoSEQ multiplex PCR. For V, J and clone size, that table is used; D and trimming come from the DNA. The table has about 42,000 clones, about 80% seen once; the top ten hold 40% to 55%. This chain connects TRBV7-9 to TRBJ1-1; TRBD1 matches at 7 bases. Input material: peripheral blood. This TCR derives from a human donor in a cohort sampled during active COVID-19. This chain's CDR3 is CASSLQPTGLNTEAFF. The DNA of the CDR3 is TGTGCCAGCAGCTTACAGCCGACAGGGTTGAACACTGAAGCTTTCTTT.